The following is a TCR beta chain sequence with its context. Documented treatment: randomized to nivolumab then ipilimumab (arm A) or the reverse (arm B). From thawed PBMCs, live CD3+CD8+ cells negative for CD19 and CD56 were sorted. This specimen belongs to a study of sequential checkpoint blockade in melanoma. About the study: First-line arms were nivolumab then ipilimumab, or the reverse, randomized 1:1. Each arm's sequence ended with maintenance nivolumab.

There are 18 residues in the CDR3. V dropped 5 bases and J dropped 2; count of bases not matched to a gene: 12. The germline gives CDR1 SGHRS, CDR2 YFSETQ. Repertoires were generated with immunoSEQ multiplex PCR, while TCRdb's copy carries only in-frame clones and drops some. The table lists around 34,000 clones, under 90% of them singletons. The TCR originated in a human donor with melanoma. V gene TRBV5-1 combines with J gene TRBJ2-7, with 14 nucleotides matching TRBD2. Here the sequenced sample was CD8+ T cells sorted from blood (inferred from file names), taken from a patient given nivolumab and ipilimumab in sequence. Here the CDR3 DNA reads TGCGCCAGCAGTCCTACAGGGACTAGCGGGAGCTATCCCTACGAGCAGTACTTC. Protein sequence: CASSPTGTSGSYPYEQYF. The variable domain in full, with the rest retrieved from reference TRBV5-1 and TRBJ2-7, is KAGVTQTPRYLIKTRGQQVTLSCSPISGHRSVSWYQQTPGQGLQFLFEYFSETQRNKGNFPGRFSGRQFSNSRSEMNVSTLELGDSALYLCASSPTGTSGSYPYEQYFGPGTRLTVT.